Each of the 10 T cell receptor beta chains below was sequenced from the same sample in a study of cytomegalovirus exposure and HLA in healthy donors. The study ran its PCR with 60 Vbeta and 13 Jbeta primers. The assay was immunoSEQ multiplex PCR, and TCRdb's table has in-frame clones only and misses some. The table includes fewer than 200,000 clones, around 75% detected once. The sequenced sample consisted of PBMCs. The source of these receptors is a female donor in good health and CMV-seronegative.

CDR3 sequence (DNA): TGTGCCAGCAGCCGAGAACAGGGTCTGGTTTCACCCCTCCACTTT. This gives the protein CASSREQGLVSPLHF. The chain couples TRBV11-1 to TRBJ1-6, with D perhaps matching TRBD1 (6 bases). Germline V gene lookup returns CDR1 SGHAT and CDR2 FQDESV (reference sequence). Trimming took off 5 bases at V and 9 bases at J, with 17 bases between the two ends. The CDR3 spans 15 residues.

The chain employs TRBV5-1 and TRBJ2-7, with 7 bases aligning to TRBD1. Germline CDR1 and CDR2: SGHRS and YFSETQ. The trim removed 4 bases at V and 6 bases at J, leaving 10 bases unmatched. The CDR3 is 14 amino acids. The DNA for the CDR3 is TGCGCCAGCAGCCTGCCCTCGACAGGGTTCGAGCAGTACTTC. It is translated as CASSLPSTGFEQYF.

The V gene is TRBV5-6, the J gene TRBJ1-1; D gene uncertain. The CDR3 consists of 15 residues. Trimming cost V 0 bases and J 4 bases, with 13 bases left between them. Looked up from germline, CDR1 is SGHDT and CDR2 is YYEEEE. CDR3 sequence reads: CASSLVASISTEAFF. The CDR3 DNA follows: TGTGCCAGCAGCTTGGTAGCCAGTATTAGCACTGAAGCTTTCTTT.

Only a few counts were recorded for this clone. The chain employs TRBV5-4 and TRBJ1-4; a possible D gene is TRBD1 (5 bases). In germline, CDR1 is SGHNT, CDR2 YYREEE (reference sequence). The CDR3 runs to 17 residues. The ends were cut back, 4 bases at V and 2 bases at J, with 18 bases in the middle. CDR3 in amino acids: CASSPAGVGATNEKLFF. CDR3 coding DNA: TGTGCCAGCAGCCCGGCGGGGGTTGGCGCGACTAATGAAAAACTGTTTTTT.

The chain has TRBV28 and TRBJ1-5; no reliable D call. Trimming cost V 8 bases and J 4 bases, with 18 bases left between them. CDR1 is MDHEN and CDR2 is SYDVKM in the germline V gene. This CDR3 has 15 amino acids. In nucleotides, the CDR3 is TGTGCCAGCTCCTTGACTCCCGCCGAGAATCAGCCCCAGCATTTT. Its translation is CASSLTPAENQPQHF.

The chain combines TRBV27 with TRBJ2-7, with no clear D. Trimming shortened V by 2 bases and J by 0 bases, and 8 bases separated the two germline ends. Looked up from germline, CDR1 is MNHEY and CDR2 is SMNVEV (reference sequence). This CDR3 is 14 amino acids long. The CDR3 sequence is CASSLNWYSYEQYF. Here the CDR3 DNA reads TGTGCCAGCAGTTTAAACTGGTACTCCTACGAGCAGTACTTC.

The chain uses TRBV7-2 and TRBJ2-4; perhaps TRBD2 as D (6 bases). The germline gives CDR1 SGHTA, CDR2 FQGNSA. Trimming stripped 1 base from V and 8 bases from J, with 12 bases between. The length of the CDR3 is 14 residues. The CDR3 nucleotides read TGTGCCAGCAGCTTAGTTGGAGGGTTGGACATTCAGTACTTC. This sequence encodes CASSLVGGLDIQYF.

This chain uses TRBV18 with TRBJ1-1, with 7 bases fitting TRBD1. Germline V gene lookup returns CDR1 KGHSH and CDR2 LQKENI. The CDR3 is 14 amino acids. The V and J ends lost 5 bases and 0 bases, in that order; junction bases with no gene match: 3. The CDR3 sequence: CASSAGQVNTEAFF. The CDR3 region has the DNA TGTGCCAGCTCAGCCGGACAGGTGAACACTGAAGCTTTCTTT.

There are a few counts of this clone. This rearrangement joins TRBV28 to TRBJ2-6, with a tentative D call TRBD2 (6 bases). The CDR3 runs 16 residues. Trimming left V 2 bases short and J 0 bases short, with 8 bases between. Germline-derived CDR1 and CDR2 are MDHEN and SYDVKM. Here the CDR3 reads CASSLVRGSGANVLTF. The CDR3 DNA follows: TGTGCCAGCAGTTTAGTGCGGGGCTCTGGGGCCAACGTCCTGACTTTC.

This chain joins TRBV4-1 and TRBJ2-2; D is perhaps TRBD2 (5 bases). V dropped 2 bases and J dropped 6 bases, with 10 bases sitting between them. The CDR3 runs to 14 residues. The germline CDR1 and CDR2 sequences are MGHRA and YSYEKL. The CDR3 loop is CASSQRERAGELFF. CDR3 in DNA: TGCGCCAGCAGCCAACGGGAAAGGGCCGGGGAGCTGTTTTTT.